The 27 T cell receptor beta chains below come from one sample, sequenced in a study of Graves' ophthalmopathy and Graves' hyperthyroidism. The study amplified TCR beta CDR3 regions using RNA transcripts. Amplification began with first-round RT-PCR using HTBI primers, then second-round multiplex PCR was performed. TCRdb itself ran the multiplex PCR reads through MiXCR, one entry per CDR3 protein. The sample consists of 200,000 to 250,000 distinct CDR3 sequences, approximately 21% of them appearing once. The sample taken for sequencing was peripheral blood. The source of these receptors is a woman aged 45-59 years with Graves' ophthalmopathy.

Note on this clonotype: Since a much larger clone is just one base distant, this may be a read error. This chain connects TRBV5-1 to TRBJ1-1; tentative D call: TRBD1 (6 bases). The CDR3 is 14 amino acids. The germline CDR1 and CDR2 sequences are SGHRS and YFSETQ. DNA for the CDR3: TGCGCCAGCAGCTTTAGGGGGGTGAACACTGAAGCTTACTTT. Translated, it gives CASSFRGVNTEAYF.

This clonotype was seen many times. V gene TRBV5-1 combines with J gene TRBJ2-7; D unclear. The CDR3 loop spans 12 amino acids. Germline V gene sequence: CDR1 SGHRS, CDR2 YFSETQ. With 4 bases removed from V and 10 bases from J, the gap between germline ends came to 15 bases. The CDR3 protein is CASSSSASAQYF. The CDR3 coding sequence is TGCGCCAGCAGCAGCAGTGCCTCCGCCCAGTACTTC.

This clonotype came up many times. The chain is built from TRBV28 and TRBJ1-5, with a possible D match to TRBD1 (5 bases). Germline CDR1 is MDHEN and CDR2 is SYDVKM. There are 15 residues in the CDR3. Trimming left V 4 bases short and J 2 bases short, with 12 bases between. CDR3 sequence reads: CASSSGQVGNQPQHF. The CDR3 coding sequence is TGTGCCAGCAGTTCGGGGCAGGTTGGCAATCAGCCCCAGCATTTT.

This clonotype was observed many times. The chain uses TRBV28 and TRBJ2-5, with TRBD2 matching over 7 bases. Germline CDR1 and CDR2: MDHEN and SYDVKM. CDR3 size: 17 residues. V lost 3 bases to trimming and J lost 3 bases; unmatched junction nucleotides: 13. CDR3 bases: TGTGCCAGCAGTTTCCGGGGGTCTGGGCTAGCGGAAGAGACCCAGTACTTC. Amino acids: CASSFRGSGLAEETQYF. Full variable domain (outside the CDR3, taken from reference TRBV28 and TRBJ2-5): DVKVTQSSRYLVKRTGEKVFLECVQDMDHENMFWYRQDPGLGLRLIYFSYDVKMKEKGDIPEGYSVSREKKERFSLILESASTNQTSMYLCASSFRGSGLAEETQYFGPGTRLLVL.

This clonotype has at least ten counts. The rearrangement joins TRBV20-1 to TRBJ2-2, with D perhaps matching TRBD2 (6 bases). Trimming took 2 bases from V and 0 from J, leaving 10 bases between them. The CDR3 runs 15 residues. Germline V gene data show CDR1 as DFQATT and CDR2 as SNEGSKA (reference sequence). DNA of the CDR3: TGCAGTGCTAGAACTCGGGACTCGAACACCGGGGAGCTGTTTTTT. This gives the protein CSARTRDSNTGELFF.

The V gene is TRBV12-3 or TRBV12-4, the J gene TRBJ2-7, with 8 nucleotides matching TRBD1. The CDR3 consists of 15 residues. V lost 6 bases and J lost 0; bases outside the gene matches: 7. CDR3: CASSDRTGSSYEQYF. The CDR3 DNA sequence: TGTGCCAGCAGCGACAGGACAGGGTCCTCCTACGAGCAGTACTTC.

This clonotype appeared many times. The chain is built from TRBV4-2 and TRBJ2-4; 7 bases match TRBD2. Germline V gives CDR1 LGHNA, CDR2 YNFKEQ. V shed 0 bases and J 8 bases; nucleotides not matched to a gene: 7. The CDR3 is 15 amino acids. The DNA for the CDR3 is TGTGCCAGCAGCCAAGAGGGGCGGGAGATTGACATTCAGTACTTC. It codes for CASSQEGREIDIQYF.

This clonotype was seen a handful of times. This may be a read error, as it is one base from a much larger clone. The genes are TRBV20-1 and TRBJ1-1; D not certain. This CDR3 contains 16 residues. Looked up from germline, CDR1 is DFQATT and CDR2 is SNEGSKA (reference sequence). Trimming removed 0 bases at V and 4 bases at J, with 18 bases between. The CDR3 DNA follows: TGCAGTGCTAGAGATGCTGGACGGGCGGCGGGCACTGAAGCTTTCTTT. It yields the protein CSARDAGRAAGTEAFF.

This clonotype has a count of ten or more. The V gene is TRBV29-1, the J gene TRBJ2-7; D not certain. This CDR3 contains 12 residues. V shed 7 bases and J shed 3 bases, with 13 bases lying between them. In germline, CDR1 is SQVTM, CDR2 ANQGSEA. For the CDR3, the DNA is TGCAGCGCTGGTCCAGGAGACTACGAGCAGTACTTC. This encodes CSAGPGDYEQYF.

This clonotype was seen at least ten times. CDR3 loop: CASSGEQGLQETQYF. The CDR3 coding sequence is TGTGCCAGCAGTGGGGAACAGGGGCTTCAAGAGACCCAGTACTTC. The chain joins TRBV6-1 to TRBJ2-5, with TRBD1 matching 7 bases. The CDR3 consists of 15 residues. Germline CDR1 MNHNS, CDR2 SASEGT. V shed 4 bases, J shed 2 bases, and the junction held 7 bases outside the gene matches.

This clonotype was counted many times. The J gene is TRBJ2-5, the V gene TRBV9; TRBD1 might be the D (6 bases). CDR3 size: 13 residues. V was trimmed by 3 bases and J by 2 bases, leaving 8 bases between them. The V gene's germline CDR1 is SGDLS and CDR2 YYNGEE. CDR3 region: CASSEGQQETQYF. The CDR3 DNA follows: TGTGCCAGCAGCGAGGGACAACAAGAGACCCAGTACTTC.

Many counts were recorded for this clonotype. The chain links TRBV20-1 to TRBJ1-3; D is ambiguous. The V end was cut by 2 bases, the J end by 0 bases, with 5 bases between. The V gene's germline CDR1 is DFQATT and CDR2 SNEGSKA (reference sequence). This CDR3 has 13 residues. The CDR3 bases are TGCAGTGCTAGACAGGCCTCTGGAAACACCATATATTTT. Translated: CSARQASGNTIYF.

The rearrangement links TRBV6-2 or TRBV6-3 to TRBJ2-7, with TRBD2 as a possible D gene (5 bases). The germline V gene encodes CDR1 MNHEY and CDR2 SVGEGT. The V end lost 7 bases, the J end lost 1 base, and 11 bases lay between the germline ends. This CDR3 is 13 amino acids long. The CDR3 DNA is TGTGCCAGCAACCCGGACTTTTCCTACGAGCAGTACTTC. Protein sequence: CASNPDFSYEQYF.

The chain carries TRBV7-2 and TRBJ1-2, with D perhaps TRBD1 (6 bases). The CDR3 contains 15 residues. The V and J ends lost 1 base and 4 bases respectively, with 13 bases between them. From germline, CDR1 is SGHTA and CDR2 FQGNSA. The CDR3 sequence is CASSLVGGQGYGYTF. Here the CDR3 DNA reads TGTGCCAGCAGCTTAGTTGGGGGGCAGGGCTATGGCTACACCTTC.

V is TRBV6-1 and J is TRBJ1-1; 8 bases are a match to TRBD1. The germline CDR1 and CDR2 sequences are MNHNS and SASEGT. CDR3 size: 14 residues. With V trimmed by 6 bases and J by 0 bases, 3 bases remained unmatched. DNA for the CDR3: TGTGCCAGCAGCGGGACAGGCATGAACACTGAAGCTTTCTTT. Its protein product is CASSGTGMNTEAFF.

This clonotype was seen ten or more times. The V call is TRBV12-5, the J call TRBJ2-2; 8 bases map to TRBD1. Germline V gives CDR1 LGHNT, CDR2 FRNRAP. J was trimmed by 4 bases and V by 6 bases; bases with no gene match: 7. The CDR3 covers 15 residues. CDR3 DNA sequence: TGTGCTAGTGGCGTGGACAGGGTTCGCACCGGGGAGCTGTTTTTT. Residues: CASGVDRVRTGELFF.

This clonotype was seen ten or more times. V usage is TRBV11-2 and J usage is TRBJ2-4; 11 nucleotides align to TRBD1. This CDR3 region has 15 residues. V lost 4 bases to trimming and J lost 9 bases; unmatched junction nucleotides: 8. Germline CDR1 SGHAT, CDR2 FQNNGV. CDR3 in amino acids: CASSSPGQGVGIQYF. The CDR3 DNA is TGTGCCAGCAGCTCCCCGGGACAGGGGGTTGGCATTCAGTACTTC.

This clonotype was seen at least ten times. V gene TRBV30 combines with J gene TRBJ2-7; D unclear. The CDR3 has 11 amino acids. Per the germline V gene, CDR1 is GTSNPN and CDR2 is SVGIG (reference sequence). V shed 6 bases and J shed 6 bases, with 12 bases lying between them. CDR3 loop: CACRLVSEQYF. CDR3 nucleotide sequence: TGTGCCTGCAGGCTAGTCTCCGAGCAGTACTTC.

The sample holds a few counts of this clonotype. This may be a read error: a much more frequent sequence differs by one nucleotide. The CDR3 DNA follows: TGTGCCGGTCCGACCCCCCTCGAAGCTTTCTTT. Amino acid sequence: CAGPTPLEAFF. The chain employs TRBV28 and TRBJ1-1; D is unresolved. Trimming left V 11 bases short and J 8 bases short, with 15 bases between. This CDR3 has 11 amino acids. The germline gives CDR1 MDHEN, CDR2 SYDVKM.

This clonotype has just a few counts. This chain links TRBV29-1 with TRBJ1-5; D perhaps matches TRBD1 (6 bases). Germline CDR1 is SQVTM and CDR2 is ANQGSEA. Deletions cut 4 bases from V and 3 bases from J, with 13 bases between. The CDR3 extends over 14 amino acids. DNA of the CDR3: TGCAGCGTTGCTACAGGGCTGGACAATCAGCCCCAGCATTTT. Its translation: CSVATGLDNQPQHF.

This sequence joins TRBV6-1 and TRBJ2-7; D uncertain. The length of the CDR3 is 14 residues. Germline V gene data show CDR1 as MNHNS and CDR2 as SASEGT. Deletions cut 5 bases from V and 0 bases from J, with 11 bases between. CDR3 in amino acids: CASSKDLSSYEQYF. The CDR3 DNA sequence: TGTGCCAGCAGTAAGGACCTTAGCTCCTACGAGCAGTACTTC.

This clonotype has a count of ten or more. The chain employs TRBV7-6 and TRBJ1-1; 10 bases agree with TRBD1. From germline, CDR1 is SGHVS and CDR2 FNYEAQ. This CDR3 has 15 amino acids. V shed 4 bases and J 4 bases; nucleotides not matched to a gene: 6. CDR3 sequence reads: CASSSTRTGGTEAFF. The CDR3, as DNA: TGTGCCAGCAGCTCCACCCGGACAGGGGGCACTGAAGCTTTCTTT.

In this sample, this clonotype turned up many times. CDR3 bases: TGTGCCACCACCCCCTGGACAGGGGAGAACACTGAAGCTTTCTTT. Amino acid sequence: CATTPWTGENTEAFF. This chain joins TRBV10-3 and TRBJ1-1; 9 bases map to TRBD1. Trimming cost V 10 bases and J 1 base; bases outside gene matches: 10. The CDR3 length is 15 residues. CDR1 is ENHRY, CDR2 SYGVKD, per germline.

This clonotype was observed at least ten times. This chain uses TRBV15 with TRBJ1-3, with D uncertain. The CDR3 runs 17 residues. Trimming left V 3 bases short and J 4 bases short, with 19 bases between. Germline CDR1 and CDR2: LNHNV and YYDKDF (reference sequence). Here the CDR3 DNA reads TGTGCCACCAGCAGCAAATCCGGATCCCTGAGCGGAAACACCATATATTTT. It translates to CATSSKSGSLSGNTIYF.

This clonotype was counted a single time. The chain links TRBV7-2 to TRBJ1-1; D is uncertain. The CDR3 loop spans 14 amino acids. Germline CDR1 is SGHTA and CDR2 is FQGNSA. V was trimmed by 1 base and J by 8 bases, leaving 14 bases between them. The CDR3 nucleotides are TGTGCCAGCAGCTTAGACCCCCAGTGGGCGGAAGCTTTCTTT. Its translation is CASSLDPQWAEAFF. The full variable domain, with the rest looked up from reference TRBV7-2 and TRBJ1-1, is GAGVSQSPSNKVTEKGKDVELRCDPISGHTALYWYRQSLGQGLEFLIYFQGNSAPDKSGLPSDRFSAERTGGSVSTLTIQRTQQEDSAVYLCASSLDPQWAEAFFGQGTRLTVV.

This clonotype was seen repeatedly, ten times or more. This chain's CDR3 is CAIRGQWQPQHF. CDR3 sequence (DNA): TGTGCTATCAGAGGACAGTGGCAGCCCCAGCATTTT. The V gene is TRBV6-1, the J gene TRBJ1-5, with D possibly matching TRBD1 (6 bases). This CDR3 is 12 amino acids long. In germline, CDR1 is MNHNS, CDR2 SASEGT.

This clonotype was seen a handful of times. The rearrangement links TRBV28 to TRBJ2-7; D ambiguous. Germline V CDR1 and CDR2: MDHEN, SYDVKM. Trimming shortened V by 6 bases and J by 4 bases, and 13 bases separated the two germline ends. There are 13 residues in the CDR3. CDR3 bases: TGTGCCAGCAGGGATGATCTAGGTTACGAGCAGTACTTC. Translated, it gives CASRDDLGYEQYF.